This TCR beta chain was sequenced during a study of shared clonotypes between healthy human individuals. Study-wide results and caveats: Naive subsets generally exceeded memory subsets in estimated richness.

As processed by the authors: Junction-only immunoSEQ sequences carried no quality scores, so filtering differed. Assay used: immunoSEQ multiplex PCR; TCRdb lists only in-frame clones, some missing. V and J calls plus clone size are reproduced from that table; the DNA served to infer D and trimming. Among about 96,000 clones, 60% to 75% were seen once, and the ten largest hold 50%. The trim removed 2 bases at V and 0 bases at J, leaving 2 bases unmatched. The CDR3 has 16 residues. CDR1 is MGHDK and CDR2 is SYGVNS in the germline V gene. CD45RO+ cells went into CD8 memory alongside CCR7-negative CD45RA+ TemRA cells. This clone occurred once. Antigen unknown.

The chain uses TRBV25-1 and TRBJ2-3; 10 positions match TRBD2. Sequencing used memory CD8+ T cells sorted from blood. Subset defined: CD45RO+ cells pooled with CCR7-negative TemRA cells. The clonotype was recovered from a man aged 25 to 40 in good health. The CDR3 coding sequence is TGTGCCAGCAGTGAAGGACTAGCGGCCAGCACAGATACGCAGTATTTT. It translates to CASSEGLAASTDTQYF.